These 4 T cell receptor beta chains came from one sample sequenced in a study of beta chain features in type 1 diabetes. The investigators reverse transcribed all of the isolated RNA, so they sequenced expressed TCRB transcripts. TCRdb's table, derived via immunoSEQ multiplex PCR, lists solely in-frame clones and lacks some. In the table there are 150,000 to 160,000 clones, more than 9.5% of which are singletons. The sequenced material came from central memory CD4+ T cells from blood. The receptors shown here come from a man aged 18-30 years in good health.

The chain has TRBV7-9 and TRBJ1-1; perhaps TRBD1 as D (6 bases). Germline V gene sequence: CDR1 SEHNR, CDR2 FQNEAQ (reference sequence). CDR3 length equals 15 residues. V gave up 5 bases and J gave up 1 base, with 14 bases separating them. The CDR3 bases are TGTGCCAGCAGCCGAAGACAGGATCGGAACACTGAAGCTTTCTTT. Translation: CASSRRQDRNTEAFF.

The V and J genes are TRBV10-3 and TRBJ2-5; 7 positions agree with TRBD1. This CDR3 region has 14 residues. CDR1 and CDR2 (germline): ENHRY, SYGVKD. V lost 4 bases to trimming and J lost 5 bases; unmatched junction nucleotides: 7. Here the CDR3 reads CAISGSGQLETQYF. The DNA for the CDR3 is TGTGCCATCAGTGGGTCGGGACAGCTGGAGACCCAGTACTTC.

V usage is TRBV25-1 and J usage is TRBJ2-4; 8 bases are a match to TRBD1. The CDR3 length is 14 residues. Losses at the gene ends were 6 bases for V and 3 bases for J; bases not matched to a gene: 4. Germline lookup yields CDR1 MGHDK and CDR2 SYGVNS. The CDR3 sequence: CASRAQGDKNIQYF. Written as DNA, the CDR3 is TGTGCCAGCAGAGCACAGGGGGACAAAAACATTCAGTACTTC.

There are a few counts of this clone. This sequence joins TRBV7-2 and TRBJ2-5; D not certain. This CDR3 contains 13 residues. The V gene's germline CDR1 is SGHTA and CDR2 FQGNSA. V was clipped by 2 bases and J by 5 bases, with 9 bases between them. The CDR3 here is CASSLSRMETQYF. CDR3 coding DNA: TGTGCCAGCAGCTTATCTCGTATGGAGACCCAGTACTTC. Complete variable domain (other parts from reference TRBV7-2 and TRBJ2-5): GAGVSQSPSNKVTEKGKDVELRCDPISGHTALYWYRQSLGQGLEFLIYFQGNSAPDKSGLPSDRFSAERTGGSVSTLTIQRTQQEDSAVYLCASSLSRMETQYFGPGTRLLVL.